The 23 T cell receptor beta chains reported below all come from one sample, sequenced in a study of blood T cell repertoires in COVID-19. The assay was immunoSEQ multiplex PCR, and TCRdb's table has in-frame clones only and misses some. The data contain 40,000 to 55,000 clones, approximately 88% of them seen just once; the ten biggest clones take up roughly 3%. Sequences were obtained from peripheral blood. Receptors originate from a man aged 45-65 years with active COVID-19.

The chain has TRBV7-3 and TRBJ1-1; 10 nucleotides align to TRBD1. Unmatched junction bases numbered 13, after V lost 5 bases and J lost 7 bases. Germline V CDR1 and CDR2: SGHTA, FQGTGA. The CDR3 has 16 amino acids. The CDR3 reads CASSLGWDRGMGEAFF. CDR3 DNA: TGTGCCAGCAGCCTTGGTTGGGACAGGGGTATGGGTGAAGCTTTCTTT.

J is TRBJ1-1 and V is TRBV29-1; D uncertain. The V and J ends lost 8 bases and 1 base respectively, with 17 bases between them. Per the germline V gene, CDR1 is SQVTM and CDR2 is ANQGSEA. The CDR3 sequence is 14 residues long. Here the CDR3 reads CSSFVPPGNTEAFF. The CDR3 coding sequence is TGCAGCTCTTTTGTCCCCCCAGGGAACACTGAAGCTTTCTTT.

This clone was recorded once. The chain combines TRBV7-9 with TRBJ1-2; 8 nucleotides line up with TRBD1. CDR1 is SEHNR and CDR2 is FQNEAQ in the germline V gene (reference sequence). The CDR3 length is 14 residues. The V and J ends lost 1 base and 8 bases, in that order; junction bases with no gene match: 6. The CDR3 DNA reads TGTGCCAGCAGCTTAGATCAGGGGGCACGGGGCTACACCTTC. Translating it yields CASSLDQGARGYTF.

The table lists this clone with a count of one. The chain couples TRBV5-4 to TRBJ2-3; 12 bases are shared with TRBD1. V shed 5 bases, J shed 6 bases, and the junction held 7 bases outside the gene matches. This CDR3 has 15 residues. CDR1 SGHNT and CDR2 YYREEE come from the germline V gene (reference sequence). The CDR3: CASRGGQGAWDTQYF. CDR3 bases: TGTGCCAGCAGGGGGGGACAGGGGGCGTGGGATACGCAGTATTTT. The full variable domain, rest sourced from reference TRBV5-4 and TRBJ2-3, is ETGVTQSPTHLIKTRGQQVTLRCSSQSGHNTVSWYQQALGQGPQFIFQYYREEENGRGNFPPRFSGLQFPNYSSELNVNALELDDSALYLCASRGGQGAWDTQYFGPGTRLTVL.

The chain joins TRBV5-6 to TRBJ1-2; 9 positions agree with TRBD1. There are 15 residues in the CDR3. The germline gives CDR1 SGHDT, CDR2 YYEEEE. V shed 3 bases, J shed 3 bases, and the junction held 6 bases outside the gene matches. CDR3 nucleotide sequence: TGTGCCAGCAGCTCATGGGACAGGGAGGACTATGGCTACACCTTC. It encodes CASSSWDREDYGYTF.

The chain recombines TRBV28 with TRBJ1-1; no firm D call. Trimming took off 1 base at V and 5 bases at J, with 5 bases between the two ends. From germline, CDR1 is MDHEN and CDR2 SYDVKM. The CDR3 is 12 residues long. The CDR3 loop reads CASSLSPTEAFF. In DNA form, the CDR3 reads TGTGCCAGCAGTTTATCCCCGACTGAAGCTTTCTTT. The complete variable domain, with remaining parts taken from reference TRBV28 and TRBJ1-1, reads DVKVTQSSRYLVKRTGEKVFLECVQDMDHENMFWYRQDPGLGLRLIYFSYDVKMKEKGDIPEGYSVSREKKERFSLILESASTNQTSMYLCASSLSPTEAFFGQGTRLTVV.

The rearrangement uses TRBV6-5 and TRBJ2-1; D is undetermined. In germline, CDR1 is MNHEY, CDR2 SVGAGI. The length of the CDR3 is 14 residues. V lost 6 bases to trimming and J lost 0 bases, with 9 bases between them. CDR3 nucleotide sequence: TGTGCCAGCAGCATGAAGAGCTCCTACAATGAGCAGTTCTTC. It is translated as CASSMKSSYNEQFF.

The V call is TRBV23-1, the J call TRBJ2-1, with TRBD2 identical over 10 bases. TRBV23-1 qualifies as an ORF whose function is uncertain. J lost 6 bases, V lost 0 bases, and 11 bases had no gene match. The CDR3 consists of 18 residues. CDR3 bases: TGCGCCAGCAGTCAATCAGGTCTAGCGGGAGATGGGCCCAATGAGCAGTTCTTC. Translation gives CASSQSGLAGDGPNEQFF.

DNA for the CDR3: TGTGCCAGCAACTCGGCGGGGGGGGGACTAGGGATAATTCAGTACTTC. This encodes CASNSAGGGLGIIQYF. J is TRBJ2-4 and V is TRBV5-5, with 9 bases that match TRBD2. From germline, CDR1 is SGHKS and CDR2 YYEKEE (reference sequence). V shed 6 bases, J shed 10 bases, and the junction held 17 bases outside the gene matches. The CDR3 covers 16 residues. Full variable domain (rest looked up from reference TRBV5-5 and TRBJ2-4): DAGVTQSPTHLIKTRGQQVTLRCSPISGHKSVSWYQQVLGQGPQFIFQYYEKEERGRGNFPDRFSARQFPNYSSELNVNALLLGDSALYLCASNSAGGGLGIIQYFGAGTRLSVL.

This chain joins TRBV18 and TRBJ1-1; TRBD1 matches at 8 bases. Germline lookup yields CDR1 KGHSH and CDR2 LQKENI. CDR3 length: 14 amino acids. Trimming at V came to 3 bases and at J to 2 bases, leaving 2 bases not matched to a gene. CDR3 amino acids: CASSPGQGNTEAFF. As DNA, the CDR3 is TGTGCCAGCTCACCCGGACAGGGAAACACTGAAGCTTTCTTT.

The genes are TRBV5-1 and TRBJ2-3, with 13 bases matching TRBD2. The CDR3 is made up of 19 amino acids. The trim removed 5 bases at V and 0 bases at J, leaving 12 bases unmatched. Germline CDR1 and CDR2: SGHRS and YFSETQ. The CDR3 region has the DNA TGCGCCAGCAGGGGTGCTGGGACTAGCGGGGCGACGAGCACAGATACGCAGTATTTT. Its protein product is CASRGAGTSGATSTDTQYF. The whole variable domain, filled in from reference TRBV5-1 and TRBJ2-3, reads KAGVTQTPRYLIKTRGQQVTLSCSPISGHRSVSWYQQTPGQGLQFLFEYFSETQRNKGNFPGRFSGRQFSNSRSEMNVSTLELGDSALYLCASRGAGTSGATSTDTQYFGPGTRLTVL.

The rearrangement links TRBV4-3 to TRBJ2-5; TRBD2 is a possible D gene (6 bases). V was shortened by 1 base and J by 5 bases, with 14 bases between the two germline ends. The CDR3 has 15 residues. The germline gives CDR1 LGHNA, CDR2 YSLEER. The CDR3 protein is CASSQVRQAGETQYF. CDR3 sequence (DNA): TGCGCCAGCAGCCAAGTTCGGCAGGCGGGGGAGACCCAGTACTTC.

The gene calls are TRBV12-5 and TRBJ1-6; a weak D match, TRBD1 (5 bases). Looked up from germline, CDR1 is LGHNT and CDR2 is FRNRAP. The CDR3 extends over 15 amino acids. Trimming shortened V by 1 base and J by 9 bases, and 13 bases separated the two germline ends. In DNA form, the CDR3 reads TGTGCTAGTGGTTTGGGACAGTCACAGACTTCACCCCTCCACTTT. Amino acids: CASGLGQSQTSPLHF. Using reference TRBV12-5 and TRBJ1-6 for the parts outside the CDR3, the full variable domain is DARVTQTPRHKVTEMGQEVTMRCQPILGHNTVFWYRQTMMQGLELLAYFRNRAPLDDSGMPKDRFSAEMPDATLATLKIQPSEPRDSAVYFCASGLGQSQTSPLHFGNGTRLTVT.

The rearrangement links TRBV27 to TRBJ1-4; D may be TRBD1 (6 bases). This CDR3 is 15 amino acids long. V shed 5 bases and J shed 6 bases, with 16 bases lying between them. Germline V lookup: CDR1 MNHEY, CDR2 SMNVEV (reference sequence). The CDR3 nucleotides read TGTGCCAGCAGTCGTCCGGGACACGGGGATGAAAAACTGTTTTTT. Translated, it gives CASSRPGHGDEKLFF.

The V and J genes are TRBV7-9 and TRBJ1-6; 8 positions agree with TRBD1. V shed 7 bases and J 7 bases; nucleotides not matched to a gene: 6. CDR3 length: 14 residues. Germline values: CDR1 SEHNR, CDR2 FQNEAQ (reference sequence). The CDR3 bases are TGTGCCAGCATCGAAGACAGGGGAAATTCACCCCTCCACTTT. Protein: CASIEDRGNSPLHF.

The V and J genes are TRBV4-3 and TRBJ2-3; 8 bases are shared with TRBD2. The length of the CDR3 is 16 residues. The trim removed 0 bases at V and 2 bases at J, leaving 4 bases unmatched. Germline assignment: CDR1 LGHNA and CDR2 YSLEER. CDR3 loop: CASSQDWGLDTDTQYF. CDR3 in DNA: TGCGCCAGCAGCCAAGATTGGGGACTAGACACAGATACGCAGTATTTT.

The rearrangement links TRBV24-1 to TRBJ1-3; D gene uncertain. Germline loops: CDR1 KGHDR, CDR2 SFDVKD. This CDR3 has 15 residues. V was trimmed by 5 bases and J by 0 bases, leaving 10 bases between them. DNA for the CDR3: TGTGCCACCAGTGCGAGGGTCAACTCTGGAAACACCATATATTTT. Protein: CATSARVNSGNTIYF.

This chain uses TRBV5-1 with TRBJ2-7; 9 bases align to TRBD1. After removal of 2 bases from V and 2 bases from J, the junction contained 5 bases not matched to a gene. The germline V gene has CDR1 SGHRS and CDR2 YFSETQ. The CDR3 sequence is 15 residues long. The CDR3 region has the DNA TGCGCCAGCAGCTTAACAGGGGGCCGAACCTACGAGCAGTACGTC. It translates to CASSLTGGRTYEQYV.

The chain couples TRBV5-1 to TRBJ2-7; TRBD1 matches 7 bases. The CDR3 contains 15 residues. Trimming cost V 0 bases and J 3 bases; bases outside gene matches: 6. The germline V gene encodes CDR1 SGHRS and CDR2 YFSETQ. The chain's CDR3 is CASSLDTGADYEQYV. The CDR3 coding sequence is TGCGCCAGCAGCTTGGACACAGGGGCGGACTACGAGCAGTACGTC.

The J gene is TRBJ2-3, the V gene TRBV9, with a tentative D call TRBD2 (6 bases). The V gene lost 2 bases and the J gene lost 0 bases, with 10 bases spanning the gap. Germline V CDR1 and CDR2: SGDLS, YYNGEE. The CDR3 is 15 residues long. DNA of the CDR3: TGTGCCAGCAGCGTCTCCGGGACTAGCACAGATACGCAGTATTTT. Translation gives CASSVSGTSTDTQYF.

The chain carries TRBV5-6 and TRBJ2-7; D perhaps matches TRBD1 (6 bases). V gave up 3 bases and J gave up 0 bases, with 13 bases separating them. Germline values: CDR1 SGHDT, CDR2 YYEEEE. There are 15 residues in the CDR3. CDR3: CASSYRDILSYEQYV. CDR3 in DNA: TGTGCCAGCAGCTACCGGGACATACTCTCCTACGAGCAGTACGTC.

V gene TRBV30 combines with J gene TRBJ1-2, with a tentative D call TRBD1 (6 bases). The CDR3 consists of 14 residues. Germline V gene sequence: CDR1 GTSNPN, CDR2 SVGIG (reference sequence). Between the trimmed V and J ends, which lost 4 bases and 8 bases, there was a span of 20 bases. CDR3 nucleotide sequence: TGTGCCTGGACCCGGAGAGGGGGGGTGGAGGGCTACACCTTC. Its protein is CAWTRRGGVEGYTF.

The genes are TRBV28 and TRBJ1-1, with a possible D match to TRBD1 (5 bases). V shed 6 bases and J shed 10 bases, with 18 bases lying between them. This CDR3 is built from 13 residues. Germline loops: CDR1 MDHEN, CDR2 SYDVKM. The CDR3 DNA follows: TGTGCCAGCAGACACGGACGGGGGAAGGGAGCTTTCTTT. This encodes CASRHGRGKGAFF.